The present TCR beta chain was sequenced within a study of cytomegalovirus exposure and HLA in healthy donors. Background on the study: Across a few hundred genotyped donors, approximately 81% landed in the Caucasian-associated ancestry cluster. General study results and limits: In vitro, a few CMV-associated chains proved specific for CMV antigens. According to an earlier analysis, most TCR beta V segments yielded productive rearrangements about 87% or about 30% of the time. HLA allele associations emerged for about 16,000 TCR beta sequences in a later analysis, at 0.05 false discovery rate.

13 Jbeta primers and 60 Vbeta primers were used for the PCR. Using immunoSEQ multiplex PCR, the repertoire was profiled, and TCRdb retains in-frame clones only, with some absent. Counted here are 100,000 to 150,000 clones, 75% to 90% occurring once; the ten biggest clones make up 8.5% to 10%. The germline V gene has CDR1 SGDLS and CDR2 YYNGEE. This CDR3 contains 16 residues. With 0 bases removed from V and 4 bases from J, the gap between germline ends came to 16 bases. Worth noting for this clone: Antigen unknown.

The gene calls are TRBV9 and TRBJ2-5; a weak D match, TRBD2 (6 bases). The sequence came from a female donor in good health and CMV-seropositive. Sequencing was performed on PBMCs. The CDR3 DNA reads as TGTGCCAGCAGCGTAGGGAGGGCCCCGTCGGGAGAGACCCAGTACTTC. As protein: CASSVGRAPSGETQYF.